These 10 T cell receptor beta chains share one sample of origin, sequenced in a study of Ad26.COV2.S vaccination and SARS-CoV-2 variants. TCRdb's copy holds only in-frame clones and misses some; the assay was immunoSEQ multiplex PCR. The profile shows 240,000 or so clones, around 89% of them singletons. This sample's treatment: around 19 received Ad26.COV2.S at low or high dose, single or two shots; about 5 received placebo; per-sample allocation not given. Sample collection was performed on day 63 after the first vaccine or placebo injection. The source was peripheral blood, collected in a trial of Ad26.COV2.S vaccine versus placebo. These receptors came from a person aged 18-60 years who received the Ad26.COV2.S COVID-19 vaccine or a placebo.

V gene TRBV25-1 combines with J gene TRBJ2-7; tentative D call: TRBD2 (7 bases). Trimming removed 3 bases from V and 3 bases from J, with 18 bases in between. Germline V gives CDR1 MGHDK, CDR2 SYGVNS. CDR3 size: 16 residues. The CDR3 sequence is CASSEGRGARYYEQYF. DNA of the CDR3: TGTGCCAGCAGTGAGGGGAGGGGGGCGAGGTACTACGAGCAGTACTTC.

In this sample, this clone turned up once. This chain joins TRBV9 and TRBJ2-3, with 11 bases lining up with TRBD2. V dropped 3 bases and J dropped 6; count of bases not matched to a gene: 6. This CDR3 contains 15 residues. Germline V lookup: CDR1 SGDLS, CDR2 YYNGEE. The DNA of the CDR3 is TGTGCCAGCAGCGCAACTAGCGGGAGTACTGATACGCAGTATTTT. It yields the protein CASSATSGSTDTQYF.

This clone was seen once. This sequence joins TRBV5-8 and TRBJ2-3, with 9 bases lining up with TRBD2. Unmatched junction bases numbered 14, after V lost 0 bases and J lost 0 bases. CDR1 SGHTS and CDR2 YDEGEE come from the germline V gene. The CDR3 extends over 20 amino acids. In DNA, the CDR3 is TGTGCCAGCAGCTTGGCCATCCCTGGTAGCGGGGGCCATAGCACAGATACGCAGTATTTT. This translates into CASSLAIPGSGGHSTDTQYF. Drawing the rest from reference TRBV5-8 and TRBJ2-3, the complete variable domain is EAGVTQSPTHLIKTRGQQATLRCSPISGHTSVYWYQQALGLGLQFLLWYDEGEERNRGNFPPRFSGRQFPNYSSELNVNALELEDSALYLCASSLAIPGSGGHSTDTQYFGPGTRLTVL.

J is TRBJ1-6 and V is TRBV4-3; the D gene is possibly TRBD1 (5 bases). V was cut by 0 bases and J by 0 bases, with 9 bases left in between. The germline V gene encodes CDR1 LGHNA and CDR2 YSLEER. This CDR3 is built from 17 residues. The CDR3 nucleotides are TGCGCCAGCAGCCAAGATGCAGGGTTCTCCTATAATTCACCCCTCCACTTT. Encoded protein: CASSQDAGFSYNSPLHF.

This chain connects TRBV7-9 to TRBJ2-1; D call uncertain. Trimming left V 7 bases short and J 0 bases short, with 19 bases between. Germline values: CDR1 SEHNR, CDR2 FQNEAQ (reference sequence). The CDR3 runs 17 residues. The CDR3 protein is CASTITGPRSSYNEQFF. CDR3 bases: TGTGCCAGCACCATTACCGGGCCCCGGAGCTCCTACAATGAGCAGTTCTTC.

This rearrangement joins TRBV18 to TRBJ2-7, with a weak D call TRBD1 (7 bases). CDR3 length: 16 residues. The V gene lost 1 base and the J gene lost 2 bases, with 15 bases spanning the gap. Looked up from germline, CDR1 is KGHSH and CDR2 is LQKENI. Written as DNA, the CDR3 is TGTGCCAGCTCACCACTACCTCAGGGGGGAACCTACGAGCAGTACTTC. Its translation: CASSPLPQGGTYEQYF. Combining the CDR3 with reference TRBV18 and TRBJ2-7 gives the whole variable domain NAGVMQNPRHLVRRRGQEARLRCSPMKGHSHVYWYRQLPEEGLKFMVYLQKENIIDESGMPKERFSAEFPKEGPSILRIQQVVRGDSAAYFCASSPLPQGGTYEQYFGPGTRLTVT.

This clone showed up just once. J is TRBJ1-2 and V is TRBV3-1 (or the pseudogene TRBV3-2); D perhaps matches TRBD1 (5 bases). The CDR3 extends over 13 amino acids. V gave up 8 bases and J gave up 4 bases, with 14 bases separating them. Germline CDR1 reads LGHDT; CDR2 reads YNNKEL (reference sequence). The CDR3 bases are TGTGCCAGCTGGGCGGGGGGAAGCTATGGCTACACCTTC. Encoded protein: CASWAGGSYGYTF.

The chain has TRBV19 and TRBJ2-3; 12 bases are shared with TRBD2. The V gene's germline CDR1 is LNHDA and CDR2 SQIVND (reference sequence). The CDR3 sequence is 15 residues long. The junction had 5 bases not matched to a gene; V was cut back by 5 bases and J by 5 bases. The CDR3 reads CASSFLAGGRDTQYF. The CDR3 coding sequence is TGTGCCAGTAGTTTCCTAGCGGGAGGGAGAGATACGCAGTATTTT.

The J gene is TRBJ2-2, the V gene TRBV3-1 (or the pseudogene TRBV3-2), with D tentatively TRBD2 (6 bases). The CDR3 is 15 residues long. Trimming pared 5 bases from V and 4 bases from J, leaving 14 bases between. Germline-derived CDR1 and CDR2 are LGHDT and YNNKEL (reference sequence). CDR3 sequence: CASSLGTAGTGELFF. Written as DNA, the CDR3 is TGTGCCAGCAGCTTGGGGACTGCCGGCACCGGGGAGCTGTTTTTT.

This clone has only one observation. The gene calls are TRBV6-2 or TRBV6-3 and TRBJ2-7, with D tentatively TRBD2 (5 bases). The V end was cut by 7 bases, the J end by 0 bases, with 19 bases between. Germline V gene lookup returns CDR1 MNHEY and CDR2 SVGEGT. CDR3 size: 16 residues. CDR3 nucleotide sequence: TGTGCCAGCATCCCCGGAGGAGTTACCAGCTCCTACGAGCAGTACTTC. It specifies CASIPGGVTSSYEQYF.